A selection of T cell receptor beta chains follows, all from one sample in a study of post-analysis software for immune sequencing data. TCRdb re-called the PCR reads through MiXCR, storing one row per CDR3 protein. The sample contains roughly 800,000 distinct CDR3 sequences, 40% to 55% of which appear only once. Source material: blood. These receptors all stem from a girl aged 10 to 17 with multiple sclerosis. Each CDR3 is given with its conserved first and last residue. A D gene is named only where the DNA matches it firmly. Clone size is shown for a subset of rows, as once, few, many or a class of expanded clone.

j_gene,abundance,d_gene,v_gene,CDR3aa,CDR3nt
TRBJ1-2,NA,NA,TRBV6-1,CASSDTYFVGYTF,TGTGCCAGCAGTGATACATACTTCGTTGGCTACACCTTC
TRBJ2-1,few,TRBD2,TRBV5-1,CASSLGGLAASSYNEQFF,TGCGCCAGCAGCTTGGGAGGACTAGCGGCCAGCTCCTACAATGAGCAGTTCTTC
TRBJ1-2,few,NA,TRBV5-1,CASSLGSASYTF,TGCGCCAGCAGCTTGGGGTCAGCGTCCTACACCTTC
TRBJ1-2,NA,NA,TRBV29-1,CSVARDIYGYTF,TGCAGCGTTGCCCGGGACATCTATGGCTACACCTTC
TRBJ2-5,few,NA,TRBV10-3,CAISDSPRKETQYF,TGTGCCATCAGTGATAGCCCTCGAAAAGAGACCCAGTACTTC
TRBJ1-4,few,NA,TRBV7-9,CASSPTSRGANEKLFF,TGTGCCAGCAGCCCCACGTCGAGAGGTGCTAATGAAAAACTGTTTTTT
TRBJ1-6,NA,NA,TRBV12-3/TRBV12-4,CASSPAGSGSPLHF,TGTGCCAGCAGCCCGGCAGGAAGTGGATCACCCCTCCACTTT
TRBJ2-7,NA,NA,TRBV6-2/TRBV6-3,CASSRPGVSSYEQYF,TGTGCCAGCAGTCGCCCAGGGGTGAGCTCCTACGAGCAGTACTTC
TRBJ2-7,NA,NA,TRBV4-3,CASSQELSSPGEQYF,TGCGCCAGCAGCCAAGAGCTCTCGTCCCCGGGCGAGCAGTACTTC
TRBJ2-5,few,TRBD1,TRBV24-1,CATSDLGARDRGSQETQYF,TGTGCCACCAGTGATTTGGGAGCCCGGGACAGGGGTTCACAAGAGACCCAGTACTTC
TRBJ2-7,NA,NA,TRBV12-3/TRBV12-4,CASSLDSRQYF,TGTGCCAGCAGTTTGGACTCTCGACAGTACTTC
TRBJ1-5,few,NA,TRBV2,CASSPEGGLNQPQHF,TGTGCCAGCAGTCCAGAAGGAGGGTTGAATCAGCCCCAGCATTTT
TRBJ2-1,NA,TRBD2,TRBV5-1,CASSKEPGLAGNEQFF,TGCGCCAGCAGCAAGGAACCGGGACTAGCGGGAAACGAGCAGTTCTTC
TRBJ2-2,NA,TRBD1,TRBV5-1,CASSPTGAANTGELFF,TGCGCCAGCAGCCCTACAGGGGCCGCGAACACCGGGGAGCTGTTTTTT
TRBJ1-2,few,NA,TRBV28,CASSSHNTGYYGYTF,TGTGCCAGCAGTTCCCACAATACAGGGTACTATGGCTACACCTTC
TRBJ2-1,NA,NA,TRBV27,CASSLLPGERWNEQFF,TGTGCCAGCAGTTTATTGCCGGGAGAGAGGTGGAATGAGCAGTTCTTC
TRBJ2-5,few,TRBD2,TRBV7-8,CASSFRDYGRIETQYF,TGTGCCAGCAGCTTTCGCGATTACGGGAGGATAGAGACCCAGTACTTC
TRBJ2-3,NA,TRBD1,TRBV15,CATSRDRTGQAGTDTQYF,TGTGCCACCAGCAGAGATCGGACCGGACAGGCAGGGACAGATACGCAGTATTTT
TRBJ2-1,few,NA,TRBV9,CASSADSGYNEQFF,TGTGCCAGCAGCGCGGATAGCGGTTACAATGAGCAGTTCTTC
TRBJ2-1,NA,NA,TRBV29-1,CSVDYSYNEQFF,TGCAGCGTTGATTACAGTTACAATGAGCAGTTCTTC